The following is a T cell receptor beta chain sequence with its context. What it binds is unknown. Time point reported: late sampling 161 to 241 days after vaccination in a few convalescent patients. Treatment: roughly 11-day PBMC culture with coronavirus spike peptide pools or control peptides (ViraFEST assay). With the Oncomine TCR Beta short-read assay, DNA from cultured CD4+ T cells was sequenced. Genomic DNA extraction was carried out from cultured CD4+ T cells. MiXCR, run by TCRdb on the PCR reads, gives a single entry per CDR3 protein. This sample has about 23,000 distinct CDR3 sequences, with 43% found just once. Germline lookup yields CDR1 MNHEY and CDR2 SVGEGT. The J segment lost 4 bases and the V segment lost 2 bases, leaving 8 bases of the junction unmatched. This CDR3 has 16 amino acids. The data originate from a study of vaccination and CD4 T cells after COVID-19. Study background: Median draw time for post-COVID samples was 95 to 110 days post-diagnosis (range 35 to 161).

The V call is TRBV6-2 or TRBV6-3, the J call TRBJ1-2; 9 bases line up with TRBD1. This TCR derives from a human donor who had recovered from COVID-19. The source was CD4+ T cells from blood, cultured in vitro, collected about 7 months after SARS-CoV-2 vaccination. The CDR3 loop reads CASSYPRTGALYGYTF. The CDR3 coding sequence is TGTGCCAGCAGTTACCCCCGGACAGGGGCCCTCTATGGCTACACCTTC.